These 5 T cell receptor beta chains originate from one sample sequenced in a study of blood T cells in healthy people across ages. With a J-beta primer mix and a sample-barcoded 5' primer, a second PCR ran roughly 7 to 11 cycles. TCRdb reprocessed the 5' RACE reads via MiXCR and lists one record per CDR3 protein. The sample lists approximately 730,000 distinct CDR3 sequences; roughly 50% were seen once. The material sequenced was blood. The receptors were gathered from a man of 80 years or more in good health.

The chain couples TRBV10-3 to TRBJ2-5, with 9 positions matching TRBD2. With 11 bases clipped from V and 5 bases from J, the junction kept 9 bases outside the gene matches. Germline CDR1 and CDR2: ENHRY and SYGVKD. CDR3 length: 13 residues. The CDR3 nucleotides read TGTGCCGTTCAGGGCGGGAGGGTGGAGACCCAGTACTTC. As protein: CAVQGGRVETQYF.

This clonotype was seen a few times. The CDR3 protein is CASSRTSVTDTQYF. CDR3 bases: TGTGCCAGCAGCCGGACTAGCGTTACAGATACGCAGTATTTT. The J gene is TRBJ2-3, the V gene TRBV7-3; 9 positions match TRBD2. J lost 3 bases, V lost 5 bases, and 3 bases had no gene match. CDR3 length: 14 amino acids. The germline CDR1 and CDR2 sequences are SGHTA and FQGTGA.

This clonotype was seen only a few times. This sequence joins TRBV7-8 and TRBJ1-2; maybe TRBD1 (6 bases). Deletions cut 6 bases from V and 4 bases from J, with 15 bases between. This CDR3 spans 14 amino acids. Germline V lookup: CDR1 SGHVS, CDR2 FQNEAQ. Here the CDR3 DNA reads TGTGCCAGCAGTTCCGGGACAAAGGGCTATGGCTACACCTTC. It translates to CASSSGTKGYGYTF.

This clonotype appeared a single time. V usage is TRBV7-9 and J usage is TRBJ2-4; perhaps D is TRBD1 or TRBD2 (6 bases each). The DNA end is more similar to TRBJ2-7, so the J call may be wrong. The CDR3 is 15 residues long. The germline V gene has CDR1 SEHNR and CDR2 FQNEAQ (reference sequence). CDR3 DNA sequence: TGTGCCAGCAGCTTAACCAAGGGGGGAGAATACGAGCAGTACTTC. This translates into CASSLTKGGEYEQYF.

This chain uses TRBV7-9 with TRBJ1-4; 10 bases align to TRBD1. CDR1 is SEHNR and CDR2 is FQNEAQ in the germline V gene (reference sequence). The CDR3 is made up of 15 amino acids. The V gene end was trimmed by 5 bases and the J gene end by 11 bases; junction bases not matched to a gene: 11. CDR3 protein: CASSPTGGALRKLFF. DNA for the CDR3: TGTGCCAGCAGCCCGACAGGGGGCGCATTGCGGAAACTGTTTTTT.